This TCR beta chain was identified during a study of blood T cell repertoires in COVID-19. Sequencing used immunoSEQ multiplex PCR; TCRdb keeps in-frame clones, though not all of them. The table records about 45,000 clones, about nine tenths of them present only once. V gave up 5 bases and J gave up 7 bases, with 15 bases separating them. The germline CDR1 and CDR2 sequences are MDHEN and SYDVKM. The length of the CDR3 is 15 residues. The sequence was collected from a woman of 80 years or more with active COVID-19. The chain joins TRBV28 to TRBJ1-6; tentative D call: TRBD1 (6 bases). The specimen sequenced was peripheral blood. The CDR3 DNA reads as TGTGCCAGCAGTGGCCCGGGACAACTAAATTCACCCCTCCACTTT. This translates into CASSGPGQLNSPLHF.